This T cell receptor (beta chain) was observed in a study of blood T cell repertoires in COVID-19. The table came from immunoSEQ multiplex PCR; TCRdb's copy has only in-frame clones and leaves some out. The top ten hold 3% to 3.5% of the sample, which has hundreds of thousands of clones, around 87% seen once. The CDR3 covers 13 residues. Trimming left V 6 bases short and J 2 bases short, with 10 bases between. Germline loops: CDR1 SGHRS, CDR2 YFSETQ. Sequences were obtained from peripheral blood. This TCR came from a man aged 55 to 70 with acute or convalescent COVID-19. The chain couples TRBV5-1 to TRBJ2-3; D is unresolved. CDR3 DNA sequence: TGCGCCAGCATGGCGGAAATCACAGATACGCAGTATTTT. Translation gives CASMAEITDTQYF.